Listed here is a single T cell receptor beta chain. The CDR3 sequence is 15 residues long. Trimming removed 4 bases from V and 4 bases from J; junction bases left unmatched: 4. The germline CDR1 and CDR2 sequences are LGHDT and YNNKEL (reference sequence). Only in-frame clones appear in the TCRdb table, and some are missing; sequencing was by immunoSEQ multiplex PCR. The table includes hundreds of thousands of clones, 65% to 85% detected once. This entry comes from a study of blood T cell repertoires in COVID-19. Study details: There were acute and convalescent COVID-19 samples, and they came from the United States, Italy and Spain. From T cells, B-cell-depleted T cells, or PBMCs came the material, which was cDNA or gDNA.

This chain connects TRBV3-1 (or the pseudogene TRBV3-2) to TRBJ2-2; TRBD1 aligns across 9 bases. This TCR was recovered from a woman aged 25 to 39 with COVID-19, enrolled during active disease. Sequencing was done on a sample of peripheral blood. The CDR3 bases are TGTGCCAGCAGCCCCGGGACAGGGATCACCGGGGAGCTGTTTTTT. Encoded protein: CASSPGTGITGELFF.